This T cell receptor (beta chain) was recovered during a study of vaccination and CD4 T cells after COVID-19. In the study overall: Stimulation of the cells used overlapping spike peptide pools from SARS-CoV-2 and from the common cold coronaviruses HCoV-NL63, HCoV-OC43 and HCoV-229E. Some control cultures received a CEFX pool, which served as the positive control. Others received an HIV-1 Nef pool or no peptide. General study results and limits: Looking at convalescent patients, 304 of their 307 vaccine-specific clones were spike mono-reactive.

Described treatment: approximately nine-day PBMC culture with coronavirus spike peptide pools or control peptides (ViraFEST assay). Half the medium was exchanged for fresh IL-2 medium on days 3 and 7. The Oncomine TCR Beta short-read assay was what sequenced the DNA obtained from cultured CD4+ T cells. TCRdb re-called the PCR reads with MiXCR, one entry per CDR3 protein. The table lists around 17,000 distinct CDR3 sequences, roughly 36% of them singletons. Trimming left V 0 bases short and J 0 bases short, with 12 bases between. The CDR3 length is 17 residues. Germline V gene sequence: CDR1 ENHRY, CDR2 SYGVKD. As concerns this clonotype: The antigen remains undetermined.

This material consisted of CD4+ T cells from blood, cultured in vitro, taken before SARS-CoV-2 vaccination. The clonotype comes from a human donor who received a COVID-19 vaccine. The chain is built from TRBV10-3 and TRBJ1-5; D is unresolved. The CDR3 here is CAISESAARYSNQPQHF. CDR3 nucleotides: TGTGCCATCAGTGAGTCGGCTGCCCGCTATAGCAATCAGCCCCAGCATTTT.